The 14 T cell receptor beta chains reported below all come from one sample, sequenced in a study of molecular identifiers for immune sequencing clone quantification. TCRdb reanalysed the PCR reads using MiXCR and keeps one entry per CDR3 protein. The sample has around 320,000 distinct CDR3 sequences; over 20% are singletons. The sequencing sample was made of naive CD8+ T cells from blood, with Jurkat cell RNA spiked in. The subset is: FACS-sorted CD8+CD4-CCR7+CD45RA+ naive T cells. Receptor source: a human donor in good health. Some libraries in this study had Jurkat cell RNA spiked in.

In this sample, this clonotype turned up many times. V gene TRBV7-8 combines with J gene TRBJ2-3, with 7 bases lining up with TRBD2. The CDR3 is 15 amino acids. Germline values: CDR1 SGHVS, CDR2 FQNEAQ. V gave up 5 bases and J gave up 5 bases; unmatched junction bases: 10. DNA of the CDR3: TGTGCCAGCAGCCCACGGGTAACTAGCGTAGATACGCAGTATTTT. It specifies CASSPRVTSVDTQYF. Supplemented by reference TRBV7-8 and TRBJ2-3, the full variable domain reads GAGVSQSPRYKVAKRGQDVALRCDPISGHVSLFWYQQALGQGPEFLTYFQNEAQLDKSGLPSDRFFAERPEGSVSTLKIQRTQQEDSAVYLCASSPRVTSVDTQYFGPGTRLTVL.

This clonotype turned up a few times. The chain employs TRBV19 and TRBJ2-5, with 8 bases that match TRBD1. The CDR3 runs 14 residues. Trimming removed 5 bases from V and 1 base from J; junction bases left unmatched: 3. CDR1 is LNHDA and CDR2 is SQIVND in the germline V gene (reference sequence). The CDR3: CASSWTGSQETQYF. The CDR3 coding sequence is TGTGCCAGTAGTTGGACAGGGAGCCAAGAGACCCAGTACTTC.

Of note for this clonotype: A read error may explain this, as a much larger clone is one base away. CDR3: CASSMVWQGGNEQYF. CDR3 DNA: TGTGCCAGTAGTATGGTCTGGCAGGGGGGCAACGAGCAGTACTTC. The V gene is TRBV19, the J gene TRBJ2-7, with D perhaps TRBD1 (7 bases). The germline gives CDR1 LNHDA, CDR2 SQIVND (reference sequence). V was shortened by 3 bases and J by 5 bases, with 17 bases between the two germline ends. The CDR3 spans 15 residues.

Many counts were recorded for this clonotype. The chain joins TRBV28 to TRBJ2-3, with D perhaps TRBD2 (6 bases). This CDR3 spans 14 amino acids. Between the trimmed V and J ends, which lost 3 bases and 0 bases, there was a span of 7 bases. Germline assignment: CDR1 MDHEN and CDR2 SYDVKM. DNA for the CDR3: TGTGCCAGCAGTTTCGGGACTAGCACAGATACGCAGTATTTT. It specifies CASSFGTSTDTQYF.

This clonotype has more than one count but fewer than ten. One junction end does not reproduce the germline sequence, and a read error may be involved. The gene calls are TRBV7-9 and TRBJ1-1, with D tentatively TRBD1 (5 bases). Germline V lookup: CDR1 SEHNR, CDR2 FQNEAQ (reference sequence). The CDR3 consists of 13 residues. CDR3 nucleotide sequence: TGTACCAGCAGCTCCAATACAGGAAATGAAGCTTTCTTT. Translated, it gives CTSSSNTGNEAFF.

V gene TRBV7-9 combines with J gene TRBJ2-5; D call uncertain. Per the germline V gene, CDR1 is SEHNR and CDR2 is FQNEAQ (reference sequence). The V and J ends lost 6 bases and 3 bases respectively, with 8 bases between them. The CDR3 is 12 residues long. CDR3 loop: CASSIYEETQYF. In DNA form, the CDR3 reads TGTGCCAGCAGTATTTATGAAGAGACCCAGTACTTC.

This clonotype was recorded a few times. This may be a read error: a much more frequent sequence differs by one nucleotide. The chain has TRBV2 and TRBJ2-3, with 10 nucleotides matching TRBD1. CDR1 is SNHLY, CDR2 FYNNEI, per germline. The ends lost 5 bases at V and 8 bases at J; junction bases unmatched: 10. The CDR3 has 15 residues. The CDR3 sequence: CASSNDRGLQGTQYF. CDR3 bases: TGTGCCAGCAGTAACGACAGGGGGCTTCAAGGTACGCAGTATTTT. Variable domain in full (rest from reference TRBV2 and TRBJ2-3): EPEVTQTPSHQVTQMGQEVILRCVPISNHLYFYWYRQILGQKVEFLVSFYNNEISEKSEIFDDQFSVERPDGSNFTLKIRSTKLEDSAMYFCASSNDRGLQGTQYFGPGTRLTVL.

Only a few counts were recorded for this clonotype. The chain links TRBV5-5 to TRBJ2-7; TRBD1 might be the D (6 bases). Trimming removed 3 bases at V and 2 bases at J, with 9 bases between. The germline V gene encodes CDR1 SGHKS and CDR2 YYEKEE (reference sequence). The CDR3 contains 13 residues. The CDR3 sequence is CASSWTATYEQYF. The CDR3 DNA sequence: TGTGCCAGCAGCTGGACAGCCACCTACGAGCAGTACTTC. The entire variable domain, with the rest obtained from reference TRBV5-5 and TRBJ2-7, is as follows: DAGVTQSPTHLIKTRGQQVTLRCSPISGHKSVSWYQQVLGQGPQFIFQYYEKEERGRGNFPDRFSARQFPNYSSELNVNALLLGDSALYLCASSWTATYEQYFGPGTRLTVT.

Of note for this clonotype: Given a much more abundant clone one base away, this may be a read error. This chain links TRBV27 with TRBJ2-3; 12 bases align to TRBD2. CDR3 length: 15 amino acids. Germline V gives CDR1 MNHEY, CDR2 SMNVEV (reference sequence). The CDR3 region has the DNA TGTGCCAGCAGTCCTACTAGCGGGGGGCGAGATGCGCAGTATTTT. The encoded protein is CASSPTSGGRDAQYF.

This clonotype came up many times. This chain connects TRBV28 to TRBJ2-5; 7 nucleotides agree with TRBD1. This CDR3 has 16 residues. Germline V gene data show CDR1 as MDHEN and CDR2 as SYDVKM. V lost 6 bases, J lost 1 base, and 11 bases stayed unmatched. The DNA of the CDR3 is TGTGCCAGCAGCACAACAGGGGTTTCCGGCCAAGAGACCCAGTACTTC. It codes for CASSTTGVSGQETQYF.

V gene TRBV9 combines with J gene TRBJ2-3, with D perhaps being TRBD1 or TRBD2 (5 bases each). The germline V gene encodes CDR1 SGDLS and CDR2 YYNGEE. Trimming removed 0 bases at V and 3 bases at J, with 14 bases between. The CDR3 spans 16 residues. CDR3 sequence: CASSVVGTTSTDTQYF. In DNA form, the CDR3 reads TGTGCCAGCAGCGTAGTCGGGACGACCTCAACAGATACGCAGTATTTT. Combining the CDR3 with reference TRBV9 and TRBJ2-3 gives the whole variable domain DSGVTQTPKHLITATGQRVTLRCSPRSGDLSVYWYQQSLDQGLQFLIQYYNGEERAKGNILERFSAQQFPDLHSELNLSSLELGDSALYFCASSVVGTTSTDTQYFGPGTRLTVL.

This chain connects TRBV3-1 to TRBJ2-3; unclear D gene. The CDR3 runs 16 residues. Deletions cut 0 bases from V and 6 bases from J, with 16 bases between. The germline gives CDR1 LGHDT, CDR2 YNNKEL (reference sequence). Here the CDR3 reads CASSQDSSSRVDTQYF. The CDR3, as DNA: TGTGCCAGCAGCCAAGATAGTAGTAGTCGGGTGGATACGCAGTATTTT.

This clonotype showed up many times. This chain connects TRBV5-5 to TRBJ1-1, with 9 bases that match TRBD1. This CDR3 has 14 amino acids. V shed 4 bases and J 0 bases; nucleotides not matched to a gene: 1. The germline V gene has CDR1 SGHKS and CDR2 YYEKEE (reference sequence). Here the CDR3 DNA reads TGTGCCAGCAGCCGGGACAGGGTGAACACTGAAGCTTTCTTT. Translated, it gives CASSRDRVNTEAFF. Drawing the rest from reference TRBV5-5 and TRBJ1-1, the complete variable domain is DAGVTQSPTHLIKTRGQQVTLRCSPISGHKSVSWYQQVLGQGPQFIFQYYEKEERGRGNFPDRFSARQFPNYSSELNVNALLLGDSALYLCASSRDRVNTEAFFGQGTRLTVV.

Regarding this clonotype: A much larger clone is a single base away; this may be a read error. The chain is built from TRBV7-9 and TRBJ2-3, with TRBD1 matching over 7 bases. CDR3 length equals 13 residues. Germline trimming cut 5 bases from V and 9 bases from J; bases unmatched to any gene: 8. The germline V gene has CDR1 SEHNR and CDR2 FQNEAQ (reference sequence). The CDR3 spells CASSGAGTATQYF. The CDR3 DNA reads as TGTGCCAGCAGCGGAGCCGGGACAGCCACGCAGTATTTT. The entire variable domain, with the rest obtained from reference TRBV7-9 and TRBJ2-3, is as follows: DTGVSQNPRHKITKRGQNVTFRCDPISEHNRLYWYRQTLGQGPEFLTYFQNEAQLEKSRLLSDRFSAERPKGSFSTLEIQRTEQGDSAMYLCASSGAGTATQYFGPGTRLTVL.